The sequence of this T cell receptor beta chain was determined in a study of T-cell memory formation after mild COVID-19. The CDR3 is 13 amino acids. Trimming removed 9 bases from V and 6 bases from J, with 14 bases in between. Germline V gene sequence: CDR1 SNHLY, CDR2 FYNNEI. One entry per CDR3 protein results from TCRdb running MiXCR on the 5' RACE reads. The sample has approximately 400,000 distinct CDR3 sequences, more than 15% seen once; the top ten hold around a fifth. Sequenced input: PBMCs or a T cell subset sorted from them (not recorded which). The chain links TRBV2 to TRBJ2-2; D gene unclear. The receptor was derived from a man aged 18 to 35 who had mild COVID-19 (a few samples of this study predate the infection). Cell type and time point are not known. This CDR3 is CASETVVAGELFF. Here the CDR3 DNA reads TGTGCCAGTGAAACGGTGGTGGCCGGGGAGCTGTTTTTT.